This T cell receptor (beta chain) was sequenced for a study of Graves' ophthalmopathy and Graves' hyperthyroidism. In the study overall: The authors collected peripheral blood at initial diagnosis, before any treatment. Regarding the study as a whole: Using a 13-signature model, the authors split ophthalmopathy from stable hyperthyroidism, with 85% to 90% sensitivity and approximately 78% specificity.

Using RNA transcripts, the TCR beta CDR3 regions were amplified. Scientists carried out first-round RT-PCR using HTBI primers and then a second-round multiplex PCR. Via MiXCR, TCRdb re-called the multiplex PCR reads, giving one row per CDR3 protein. Of about 210,000 distinct CDR3 sequences listed, roughly 27% were seen once; the top ten hold about 8.2%. The J segment lost 5 bases and the V segment lost 5 bases, leaving 8 bases of the junction unmatched. CDR3 length: 16 residues. Germline loops: CDR1 SGHRS, CDR2 YFSETQ. This clonotype was recorded many times. The antigen is unknown. Sequencing was done on a sample of peripheral blood. J is TRBJ2-2 and V is TRBV5-1, with 11 bases aligning to TRBD2. The receptor's source is a man aged 45-65 years with Graves' ophthalmopathy. DNA of the CDR3: TGCGCCAGCAGACGATTAACTAGCGGGAGTACCGGGGAGCTGTTTTTT. Protein product: CASRRLTSGSTGELFF.